This is a list of T cell receptor beta chains from one sample in a study of primary melanoma T cells and metastatic recurrence. The assay was immunoSEQ multiplex PCR, and TCRdb's table has in-frame clones only and misses some. Seen here are roughly 1,400 clones, 75% to 85% observed once, and the top ten hold about a third. Input material: melanoma tumor tissue. The receptors come from a human donor with melanoma. Each CDR3 is given with its conserved first and last residue. D genes are given only for firm matches. A clone size is listed for some rows: how often the clone was seen (once, few, many), or a class if it is expanded.

clone_size	d_call	j_call	v_call	cdr3_nt	cdr3_aa
NA	NA	TRBJ2-7	TRBV23-1	TGCGCCAGCGTAAGAGGGGAATTCTACGAGCAGTACTTC	CASVRGEFYEQYF
once	NA	TRBJ1-1	TRBV6-8	TGTGCCACTAGGAAGATTCGGCAGAACACTGAAGCTTTCTTT	CATRKIRQNTEAFF
NA	NA	TRBJ2-5	TRBV11-3	TGTGCCAGCAGCTTTGGGGGGAGAGGAGAGACCCAGTACTTC	CASSFGGRGETQYF
NA	TRBD1	TRBJ1-2	TRBV19	TGTGCCAGTAGATGGGGACAGGGGATCTATGGCTACACCTTC	CASRWGQGIYGYTF
NA	NA	TRBJ2-6	TRBV6-8	TGTACCAGCAGTTCGATACAGGGTTCTGGGGCCAACGTCCTGACTTTC	CTSSSIQGSGANVLTF
NA	NA	TRBJ2-5	TRBV9	TGTGCCAGCAGCGTTAGGGACTCCCCCGGGGAGACCCAGTACTTC	CASSVRDSPGETQYF
hyperexpanded	NA	TRBJ2-3	TRBV6-8	TGTGCCAGCAGTGCTCTTCATACAGATACGCAGTATTTT	CASSALHTDTQYF
once	TRBD1	TRBJ2-7	TRBV23-1	TGCGCCAGCAGCATATACAGGGGTGGCGAGCAGTACTTC	CASSIYRGGEQYF
NA	TRBD1	TRBJ1-2	TRBV11-1	TGTGCCAGCAGCTTTGAACAGGGGCCACCGGCTAACTATGGCTACACCTTC	CASSFEQGPPANYGYTF
NA	NA	TRBJ1-2	TRBV11-3	TGTACCAGCAGCTTGGAAGGCGGGGTACGTTATGGCTACACCTTC	CTSSLEGGVRYGYTF
NA	NA	TRBJ2-7	TRBV5-1	TGCGCCAGCAGCCCCGCGACAGTCCTCAACGAGCAGTACTTC	CASSPATVLNEQYF
NA	NA	TRBJ2-3	TRBV14	TGTGCCAGCAGCCAAGCTGGCATAGATACGCAGTATTTT	CASSQAGIDTQYF
large	NA	TRBJ1-5	TRBV11-3	TGTGCCAGCAGCCAACAGTGGTCAAGCAATCAGCCCCAGCATTTT	CASSQQWSSNQPQHF
once	NA	TRBJ2-1	TRBV22-1	TGTGCCAGCAGTTTACTCGGACAGGGCTATTACAATGAGCAGTTCTTC	CASSLLGQGYYNEQFF
NA	NA	TRBJ1-2	TRBV15	TGTGCCACCTGGTCTATTAGGACAGATACTAACTATGGCTACACCTTC	CATWSIRTDTNYGYTF
NA	TRBD1	TRBJ1-1	TRBV4-1	TGCGCCAGCAGCCCCCCTTTCTGGGGGACAGGGGGCGTTACTGAAGCTTTCTTT	CASSPPFWGTGGVTEAFF
NA	TRBD1	TRBJ2-3	TRBV7-6	TGTGCCAGCAGGACCCGGCACAGGGGCAGCACAGATACGCAGTATTTT	CASRTRHRGSTDTQYF
NA	NA	TRBJ1-1	TRBV18	TGTGCCAGCTCACCACCGGGGGACCTCAGGGAAGCTTTCTTT	CASSPPGDLREAFF
NA	NA	TRBJ2-4	TRBV6-8	TGTGCCAGCAGACCGGGACGCGCCAAAAACATTCAGTACTTC	CASRPGRAKNIQYF
once	NA	TRBJ1-1	TRBV5-1	TGCGCCAGCAGCTTGGACGGAATGAACACTGAAGCTTTCTTT	CASSLDGMNTEAFF
once	TRBD1	TRBJ2-5	TRBV5-1	TGCGCCAGCAGCTTGGCGACAGGGGGCGAGACCCAGTACTTC	CASSLATGGETQYF
NA	TRBD1	TRBJ1-2	TRBV6-8	TGTGCCAGCAGTTGGGCCGACAGGGCACCTCTCCGCAACTATGGCTACACCTTC	CASSWADRAPLRNYGYTF
NA	TRBD2	TRBJ2-5	TRBV6-8	TGTGCCAGCAGTCCCAGCACTAGCGGGCTCATCCAAGAGACCCAGTACTTC	CASSPSTSGLIQETQYF
NA	NA	TRBJ2-2	TRBV12-5	TGTGCTAGTGGTTTGCTGGGGGCCGGCGGGGAGCTGTTTTTT	CASGLLGAGGELFF
NA	NA	TRBJ1-1	TRBV30	TGTGCCTGGAGGTACTCGGGGAAAGCTTTCTTT	CAWRYSGKAFF
NA	TRBD1	TRBJ1-1	TRBV19	TGTGCCAGTAGTGATGGGACAGGGGTGAACACTGAAGCTTTCTTT	CASSDGTGVNTEAFF
NA	NA	TRBJ2-2	TRBV11-3	TGTGCCAGCACGACAACCGCGAGCACCGGGGAGCTGTTTTTT	CASTTTASTGELFF
NA	NA	TRBJ2-7	TRBV19	TGTGCCAGTAGTATAGATCTTACTAGCAGACTTTACGAGCAGTACTTC	CASSIDLTSRLYEQYF
large	TRBD1	TRBJ2-1	TRBV11-3	TGTGCCAGCAGCGTTCCGACAGGGGGCGCGAGGGATGAGCAGTTCTTC	CASSVPTGGARDEQFF
once	TRBD1	TRBJ1-2	TRBV7-6	TGTGCCAGCAGCGCGACAGGGGGCTTTTCTAGGTATGGCTACACCTTC	CASSATGGFSRYGYTF
once	NA	TRBJ2-6	TRBV15	TGTGCCACCAGCAGAGAAACGAGATCGAAGGCCAACGTCCTGACTTTC	CATSRETRSKANVLTF
NA	NA	TRBJ2-5	TRBV11-3	TGTGCCAGCAGCTCGCCGGAAGGCGGTGACAGAGAGACCCAGTACTTC	CASSSPEGGDRETQYF
NA	TRBD1	TRBJ1-5	TRBV11-3	TGTGCCAGCAGCTCACTGACAGGGGACCAGCCCCAGCATTTT	CASSSLTGDQPQHF
NA	NA	TRBJ2-5	TRBV14	TGTGCCAGCAGCCAAAGCCGGAAGACCCAGTACTTC	CASSQSRKTQYF
NA	TRBD1	TRBJ2-2	TRBV10-2	TGCGCCAGCAGCCCAGGGACAGGGAACACCGGGGAGCTGTTTTTT	CASSPGTGNTGELFF
NA	NA	TRBJ1-3	TRBV5-1	TGCGCCAGCAGCTCGGACACCTTTTTTGGAAACACCATATATTTT	CASSSDTFFGNTIYF
NA	NA	TRBJ1-1	TRBV5-1	TGCGCCAGCAGGTGGGGGAGCTTCATGAACACTGAAGCTTTCTTT	CASRWGSFMNTEAFF
NA	NA	TRBJ1-1	TRBV19	TGTGCCAGTAATTCGGGGACCGGGTGGGGTACGGCTGAAGCTTTCTTT	CASNSGTGWGTAEAFF
NA	NA	TRBJ2-2	TRBV7-8	TGTGCCAGCAGCCCCCGGTTGACAATGCCGAACACCGGGGAGCTGTTTTTT	CASSPRLTMPNTGELFF
few	TRBD1	TRBJ2-1	TRBV6-8	TGTGCCAGCAGTTACTCGGGGACAGGAGATGAGCAGTTCTTC	CASSYSGTGDEQFF
NA	NA	TRBJ2-3	TRBV11-3	TGTGCCAGCAGCTTAAGTCGTATGACAGATACGCAGTATTTT	CASSLSRMTDTQYF
NA	TRBD1	TRBJ1-2	TRBV19	TGTGCCACCTCCCCCGGGACAGGGGCCTATGGCTACACCTTC	CATSPGTGAYGYTF
NA	NA	TRBJ1-1	TRBV15	TGTGCCACCAGCCGAGGGGTGAGTGGCAGCCTGAACACTGAAGCTTTCTTT	CATSRGVSGSLNTEAFF
NA	NA	TRBJ2-5	TRBV30	TGTGCCTGGAGTCCCCCCCTCCGGACCCAGTACTTC	CAWSPPLRTQYF
once	NA	TRBJ1-2	TRBV19	TGTGCCAGTAAGCCTCACAAGGGCCAAGACTATGGCTACACCTTC	CASKPHKGQDYGYTF
NA	TRBD2	TRBJ2-5	TRBV29-1	TGCAGCGTTAATAGCGGGGGGCACCAAGAGACCCAGTACTTC	CSVNSGGHQETQYF
NA	NA	TRBJ1-5	TRBV7-7	TGTGCCAGCAGCCCCCATGGGGGTTACAAGACATTACAACAGCCCCAGCATTTT	CASSPHGGYKTLQQPQHF
NA	NA	TRBJ2-1	TRBV6-8	TGTGCCAGCAGTGGGTCACTAGCTACTGAGCAGTTCTTC	CASSGSLATEQFF
few	TRBD1	TRBJ1-2	TRBV6-8	TGTGCCAGCAGTGCCCTCCGGACAGGGATGGGCGATGGCTACACCTTC	CASSALRTGMGDGYTF
few	TRBD1	TRBJ1-4	TRBV6-8	TGTGCCAGCAAACTGAACAGGGGAAGTTCGGAAAAACTGTTTTTT	CASKLNRGSSEKLFF
NA	TRBD1	TRBJ2-7	TRBV4-1	TGCGCCAGCAGCCAAGGGACAGGGTTCTACGAGCAGTACTTC	CASSQGTGFYEQYF
NA	TRBD1	TRBJ1-1	TRBV4-1	TGCGCCAGCAGCCAAGATCAGGGGGGAGGGGCTGAAGCTTTCTTT	CASSQDQGGGAEAFF
NA	NA	TRBJ2-3	TRBV10-2	TGCGCCAGCAGTGACTTCACAGATACGCAGTATTTT	CASSDFTDTQYF